The entry below gives a single T cell receptor beta chain sequence along with its context. The entry originates in a study of T-cell reconstitution after alpha-beta-depleted transplantation in children. V lost 7 bases and J lost 2; bases outside the gene matches: 7. The CDR3 is 14 residues long. Germline V CDR1 and CDR2: SEHNR, FQNEAQ (reference sequence). A TCRbeta library incorporating unique molecular identifiers was prepared. TCRdb reanalysed the PCR reads using MiXCR and keeps one entry per CDR3 protein. The sample lists about 500,000 distinct CDR3 sequences; approximately 29% were seen once. The sequences come from PBMCs from the stem cell graft donor, collected from the stem cell graft. This TCR was sampled from a human donor who donated a stem cell graft to a child with aplastic anemia. The V gene is TRBV7-9, the J gene TRBJ1-2, with 7 bases that match TRBD1. DNA for the CDR3: TGTGCCAGCACCCACCCGGACAGGAACTATGGCTACACCTTC. Its protein product is CASTHPDRNYGYTF.